The clone carrying this T cell receptor beta chain came up once. This CDR3 is built from 14 residues. CDR1 is KGHSH and CDR2 is LQKENI in the germline V gene. Trimming took 0 bases from V and 4 from J, leaving 6 bases between them. These data are taken from a study of OX40 agonist ivuxolimab in advanced cancers. Study context: Partial responses were observed in three patients, of whom one had hepatocellular carcinoma and two had cutaneous melanoma.

Profiled with immunoSEQ multiplex PCR; TCRdb holds only in-frame clones, not every one. The sample has tens of thousands of clones; 88% are singletons. This specimen was CD4+ or CD8+ T cells sorted from blood, taken in a trial of the OX40 agonist ivuxolimab. V usage is TRBV18 and J usage is TRBJ1-4; no clear D gene. The receptor was derived from an adult with an advanced solid tumor such as melanoma, head and neck, liver or kidney cancer. This CDR3 reads CASSPPSDNEKLFF. For the CDR3, the DNA is TGTGCCAGCTCACCACCGTCAGATAATGAAAAACTGTTTTTT.